This TCR beta chain was identified during a study of persistence of HIV-infected CD4 T cells. The immunoSEQ assay was version 4, run in survey mode. Sequenced by immunoSEQ multiplex PCR; TCRdb stores in-frame clones only, minus some. The table has 40,000 or so clones, roughly nine tenths seen once. This clone was detected once. Its target is not known. Anti-CD3/anti-CD28 beads served as a nonspecific positive control stimulus. Responding CD4+ T cells were sorted by upregulation of both CD40 ligand and CD69. The clonotype originates from an adult man with HIV who was CMV-seropositive. The starting material was CD4+ T cells sorted from PBMCs after approximately 20-hour stimulation, obtained from a patient who received antiretroviral therapy.

DNA of the CDR3: TGTGCCAGCAGTTACAGCGACAGGGGTTATGAAAAACTGTTTTTT. Translation: CASSYSDRGYEKLFF. V and J are TRBV6-5 and TRBJ1-4; 8 nucleotides align to TRBD1. CDR1 is MNHEY, CDR2 SVGAGI, per germline. The V segment lost 2 bases and the J segment 6 bases; nucleotides outside the gene matches: 5. This CDR3 contains 15 residues.